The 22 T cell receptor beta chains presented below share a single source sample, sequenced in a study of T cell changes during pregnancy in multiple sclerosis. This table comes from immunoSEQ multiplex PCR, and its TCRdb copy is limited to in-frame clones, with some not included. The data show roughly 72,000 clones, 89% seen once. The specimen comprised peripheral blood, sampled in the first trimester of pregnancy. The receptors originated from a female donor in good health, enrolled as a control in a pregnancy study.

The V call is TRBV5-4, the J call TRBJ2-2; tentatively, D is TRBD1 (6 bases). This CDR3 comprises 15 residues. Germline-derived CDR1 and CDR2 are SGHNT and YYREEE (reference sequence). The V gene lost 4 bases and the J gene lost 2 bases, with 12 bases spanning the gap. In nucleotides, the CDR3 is TGTGCCAGCAGCGTAGGGGGACCTAACACCGGGGAGCTGTTTTTT. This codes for CASSVGGPNTGELFF.

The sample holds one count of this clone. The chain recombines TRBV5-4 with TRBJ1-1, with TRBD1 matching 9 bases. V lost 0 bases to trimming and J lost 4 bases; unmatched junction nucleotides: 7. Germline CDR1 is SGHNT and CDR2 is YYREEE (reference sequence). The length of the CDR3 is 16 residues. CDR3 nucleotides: TGTGCCAGCAGCTTGGGCGCGGGACAGGGAGCCACTGAAGCTTTCTTT. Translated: CASSLGAGQGATEAFF.

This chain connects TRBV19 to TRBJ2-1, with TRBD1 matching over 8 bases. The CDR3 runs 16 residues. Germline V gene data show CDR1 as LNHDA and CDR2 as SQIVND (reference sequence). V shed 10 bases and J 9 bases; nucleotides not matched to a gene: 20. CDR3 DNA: TGTGCCACCCAATCCCCTCTCAAAAACAGGGGGGCTGAGCAGTTCTTC. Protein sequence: CATQSPLKNRGAEQFF.

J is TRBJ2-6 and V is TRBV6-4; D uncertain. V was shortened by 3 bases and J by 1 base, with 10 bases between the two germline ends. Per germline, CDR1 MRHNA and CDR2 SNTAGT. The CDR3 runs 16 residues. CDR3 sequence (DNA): TGTGCCAGCAGTGATCACAGCCTGTCTGGGGCCAACGTCCTGACTTTC. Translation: CASSDHSLSGANVLTF.

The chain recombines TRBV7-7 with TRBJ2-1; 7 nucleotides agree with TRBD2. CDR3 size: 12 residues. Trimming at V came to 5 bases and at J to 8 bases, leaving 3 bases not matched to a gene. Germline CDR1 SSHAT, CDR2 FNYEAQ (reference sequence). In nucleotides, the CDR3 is TGTGCCAGCAGCAGGACTAGGTATGAGCAGTTCTTC. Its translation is CASSRTRYEQFF.

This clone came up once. The chain's CDR3 is CASSLRSGSEQFF. The CDR3 DNA follows: TGTGCCAGTAGTTTAAGGAGCGGGAGTGAGCAGTTCTTC. The V gene is TRBV19, the J gene TRBJ2-1; 8 bases map to TRBD2. Per germline, CDR1 LNHDA and CDR2 SQIVND (reference sequence). The CDR3 sequence is 13 residues long. J lost 9 bases, V lost 5 bases, and 6 bases had no gene match.

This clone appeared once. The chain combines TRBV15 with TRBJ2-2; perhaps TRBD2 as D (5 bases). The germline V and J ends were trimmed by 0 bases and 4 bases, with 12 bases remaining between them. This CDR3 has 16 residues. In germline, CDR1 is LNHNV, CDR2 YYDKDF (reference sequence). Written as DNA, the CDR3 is TGTGCCACCAGCAGAGATCACGACGGACTCACCGGGGAGCTGTTTTTT. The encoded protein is CATSRDHDGLTGELFF.

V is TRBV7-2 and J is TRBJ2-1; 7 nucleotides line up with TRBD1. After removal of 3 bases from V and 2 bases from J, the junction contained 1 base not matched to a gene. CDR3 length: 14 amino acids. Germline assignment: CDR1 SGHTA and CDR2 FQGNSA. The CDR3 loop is CASSFDRAYNEQFF. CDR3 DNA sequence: TGTGCCAGCAGCTTCGACAGGGCCTACAATGAGCAGTTCTTC.

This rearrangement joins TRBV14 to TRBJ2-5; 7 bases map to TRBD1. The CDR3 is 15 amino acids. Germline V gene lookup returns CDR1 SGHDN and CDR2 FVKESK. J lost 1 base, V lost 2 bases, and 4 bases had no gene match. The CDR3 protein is CASSQTGQAQETQYF. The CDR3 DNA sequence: TGTGCCAGCAGCCAAACCGGACAGGCCCAAGAGACCCAGTACTTC.

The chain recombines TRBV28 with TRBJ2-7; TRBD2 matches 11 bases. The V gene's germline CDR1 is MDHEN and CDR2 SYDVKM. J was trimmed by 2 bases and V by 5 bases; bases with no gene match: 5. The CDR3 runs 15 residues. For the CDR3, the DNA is TGTGCCAGCAGTACCGGGACTAGCGGAACCTACGAGCAGTACTTC. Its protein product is CASSTGTSGTYEQYF.

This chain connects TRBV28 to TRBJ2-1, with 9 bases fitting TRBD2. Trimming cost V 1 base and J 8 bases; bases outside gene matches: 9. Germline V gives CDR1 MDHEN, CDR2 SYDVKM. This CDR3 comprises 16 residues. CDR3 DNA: TGTGCCAGCAGTTTATCGGCTAGCGGGGCCTTTTATGAGCAGTTCTTC. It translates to CASSLSASGAFYEQFF.

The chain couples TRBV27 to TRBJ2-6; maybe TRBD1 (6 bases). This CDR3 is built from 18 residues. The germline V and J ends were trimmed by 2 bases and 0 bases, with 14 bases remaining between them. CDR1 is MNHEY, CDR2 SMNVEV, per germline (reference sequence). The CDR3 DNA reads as TGTGCCAGCAGTTTAAGAGGGACACCGAACTCTGGGGCCAACGTCCTGACTTTC. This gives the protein CASSLRGTPNSGANVLTF.

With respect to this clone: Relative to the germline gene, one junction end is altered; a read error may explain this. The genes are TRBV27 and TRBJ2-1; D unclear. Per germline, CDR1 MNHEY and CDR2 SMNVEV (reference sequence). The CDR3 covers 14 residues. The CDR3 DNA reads TGTGCCAGCAGCTTATCTGGCATCTACAATGAGCAGTTCTTC. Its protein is CASSLSGIYNEQFF.

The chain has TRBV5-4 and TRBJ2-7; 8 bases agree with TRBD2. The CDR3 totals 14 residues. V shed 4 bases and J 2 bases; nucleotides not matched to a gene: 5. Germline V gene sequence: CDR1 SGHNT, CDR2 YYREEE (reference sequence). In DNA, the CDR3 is TGTGCCAGCAGCAACGGGGGGGATCCCTACGAGCAGTACTTC. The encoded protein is CASSNGGDPYEQYF. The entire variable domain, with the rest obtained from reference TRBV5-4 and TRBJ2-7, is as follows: ETGVTQSPTHLIKTRGQQVTLRCSSQSGHNTVSWYQQALGQGPQFIFQYYREEENGRGNFPPRFSGLQFPNYSSELNVNALELDDSALYLCASSNGGDPYEQYFGPGTRLTVT.

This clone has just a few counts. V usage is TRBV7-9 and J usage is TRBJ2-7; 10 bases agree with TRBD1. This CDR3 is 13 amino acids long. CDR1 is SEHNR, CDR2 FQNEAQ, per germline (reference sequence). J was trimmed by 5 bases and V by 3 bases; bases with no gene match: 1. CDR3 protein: CASSLGQGNEQYF. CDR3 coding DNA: TGTGCCAGCAGCTTGGGACAGGGGAACGAGCAGTACTTC.

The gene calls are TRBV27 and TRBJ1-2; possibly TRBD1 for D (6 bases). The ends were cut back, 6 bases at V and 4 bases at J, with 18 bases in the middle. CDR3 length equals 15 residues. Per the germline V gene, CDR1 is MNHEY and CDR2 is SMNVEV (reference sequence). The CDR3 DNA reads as TGTGCCAGCAGACCTAATAAACAGGGCGGCTATGGCTACACCTTC. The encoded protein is CASRPNKQGGYGYTF.

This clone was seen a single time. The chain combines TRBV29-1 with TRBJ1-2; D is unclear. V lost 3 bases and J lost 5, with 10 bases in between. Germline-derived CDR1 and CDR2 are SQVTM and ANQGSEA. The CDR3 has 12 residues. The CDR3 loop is CSVDGRKYGYTF. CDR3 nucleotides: TGCAGCGTTGATGGCAGGAAGTATGGCTACACCTTC.

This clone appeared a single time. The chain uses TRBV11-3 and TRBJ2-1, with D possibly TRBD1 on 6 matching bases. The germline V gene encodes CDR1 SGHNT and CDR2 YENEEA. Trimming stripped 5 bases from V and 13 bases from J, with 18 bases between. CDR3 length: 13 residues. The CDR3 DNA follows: TGTGCCAGCAGCGCAGGGGCCGGGTTAAATCAGTTCTTC. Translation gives CASSAGAGLNQFF.

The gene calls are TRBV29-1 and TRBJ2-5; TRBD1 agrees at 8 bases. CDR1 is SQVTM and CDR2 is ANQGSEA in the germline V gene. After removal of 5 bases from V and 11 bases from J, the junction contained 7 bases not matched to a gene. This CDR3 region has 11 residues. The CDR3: CSVRQGWEQYF. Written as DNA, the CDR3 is TGCAGCGTTCGACAGGGGTGGGAGCAGTACTTC.

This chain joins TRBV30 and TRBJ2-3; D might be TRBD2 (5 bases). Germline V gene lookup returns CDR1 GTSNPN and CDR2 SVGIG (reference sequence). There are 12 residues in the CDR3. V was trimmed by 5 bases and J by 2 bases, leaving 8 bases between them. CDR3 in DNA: TGTGCCTGGGGACTTTCCACAGATACGCAGTATTTT. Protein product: CAWGLSTDTQYF.

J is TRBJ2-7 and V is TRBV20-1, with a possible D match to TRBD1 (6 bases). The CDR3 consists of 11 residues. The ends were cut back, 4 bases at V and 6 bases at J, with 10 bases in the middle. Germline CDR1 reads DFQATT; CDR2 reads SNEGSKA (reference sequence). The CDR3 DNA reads TGCAGTGCTATGGCAGGGGTCGAGCAGTACTTC. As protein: CSAMAGVEQYF.

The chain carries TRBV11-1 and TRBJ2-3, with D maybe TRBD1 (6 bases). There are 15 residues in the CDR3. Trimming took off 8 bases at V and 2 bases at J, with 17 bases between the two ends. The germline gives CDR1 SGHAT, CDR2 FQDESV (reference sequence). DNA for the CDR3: TGTGCCAGCGTCCTAGACAGGACACACACAGATACGCAGTATTTT. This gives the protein CASVLDRTHTDTQYF. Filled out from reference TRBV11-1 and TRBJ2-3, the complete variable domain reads EAEVAQSPRYKITEKSQAVAFWCDPISGHATLYWYRQILGQGPELLVQFQDESVVDDSQLPKDRFSAERLKGVDSTLKIQPAELGDSAMYLCASVLDRTHTDTQYFGPGTRLTVL.